This entry lists 11 T cell receptor beta chains sequenced from one sample in a study of cytomegalovirus exposure and HLA in healthy donors. Vbeta (60) and Jbeta (13) primers were used in the PCR. Generated by immunoSEQ multiplex PCR, the TCRdb table keeps only in-frame clones and is missing some. Here the sample spans some 110,000 clones, 82% being singletons. Sequencing was carried out using PBMCs. All receptors derive from a man aged 50 or older in good health and CMV-seronegative.

This chain links TRBV5-1 with TRBJ1-2, with D tentatively TRBD1 (5 bases). The CDR3 runs 14 residues. Trimming removed 4 bases at V and 8 bases at J, with 18 bases between. The V gene's germline CDR1 is SGHRS and CDR2 YFSETQ. For the CDR3, the DNA is TGCGCCAGCAGCCAGGAGGGGCGAACTAGAGGCTACACCTTC. It translates to CASSQEGRTRGYTF.

This rearrangement joins TRBV2 to TRBJ2-5; D gene uncertain. Trimming pared 1 base from V and 7 bases from J, leaving 7 bases between. Germline V gene data show CDR1 as SNHLY and CDR2 as FYNNEI. The CDR3 extends over 12 amino acids. DNA of the CDR3: TGTGCCAGCAGTGAAGAGTACGGGACCCAGTACTTC. Amino acids: CASSEEYGTQYF.

This clone appeared a few times. The chain carries TRBV10-2 and TRBJ1-1; weak D call: TRBD1 (6 bases). Germline V CDR1 and CDR2: WSHSY, SAAADI. The CDR3 runs to 16 residues. Trimming shortened V by 2 bases and J by 0 bases, and 13 bases separated the two germline ends. CDR3 residues: CASSETGTSMNTEAFF. Here the CDR3 DNA reads TGCGCCAGCAGTGAGACAGGGACCTCCATGAACACTGAAGCTTTCTTT.

This chain uses TRBV4-1 with TRBJ2-7; TRBD2 aligns across 8 bases. The V and J ends lost 4 bases and 5 bases, in that order; junction bases with no gene match: 7. CDR3 size: 14 residues. Germline V gene lookup returns CDR1 MGHRA and CDR2 YSYEKL. In nucleotides, the CDR3 is TGCGCCAGCAGCCCCGGGGGGGCCGCCCACGAGCAGTACTTC. Translation gives CASSPGGAAHEQYF.

The rearrangement joins TRBV9 to TRBJ2-7, with TRBD2 matching over 10 bases. The trim removed 1 base at V and 4 bases at J, leaving 8 bases unmatched. This CDR3 has 16 amino acids. The germline V gene encodes CDR1 SGDLS and CDR2 YYNGEE. The CDR3 sequence is CASSVTPASGGYEQYF. The CDR3 DNA reads TGTGCCAGCAGCGTAACCCCCGCTAGCGGGGGATACGAGCAGTACTTC. Full variable domain (outside the CDR3, taken from reference TRBV9 and TRBJ2-7): DSGVTQTPKHLITATGQRVTLRCSPRSGDLSVYWYQQSLDQGLQFLIQYYNGEERAKGNILERFSAQQFPDLHSELNLSSLELGDSALYFCASSVTPASGGYEQYFGPGTRLTVT.

The CDR3 nucleotides are TGTGCCAGCACCGAGGGGAGGTCTGGGATGAACACTGAAGCTTTCTTT. It specifies CASTEGRSGMNTEAFF. V gene TRBV6-6 combines with J gene TRBJ1-1; perhaps TRBD1 as D (5 bases). Germline loops: CDR1 MNHNY, CDR2 SVGAGI (reference sequence). V lost 7 bases and J lost 0, with 18 bases in between. The CDR3 sequence is 16 residues long.

The rearrangement links TRBV7-6 to TRBJ1-6; D uncertain. The CDR3 extends over 13 amino acids. The germline CDR1 and CDR2 sequences are SGHVS and FNYEAQ. Deletions cut 3 bases from V and 9 bases from J, with 9 bases between. This CDR3 reads CASSFSQVSPLHF. In DNA form, the CDR3 reads TGTGCCAGCAGCTTCTCCCAGGTTTCACCCCTCCACTTT.

This clone has a single count. V and J are TRBV9 and TRBJ2-2; 7 nucleotides match TRBD2. Germline CDR1 and CDR2: SGDLS and YYNGEE. V lost 7 bases and J lost 1; bases outside the gene matches: 4. The CDR3 is made up of 14 amino acids. The CDR3 protein is CASGQRGNTGELFF. CDR3 coding DNA: TGTGCCAGCGGCCAGCGGGGGAACACCGGGGAGCTGTTTTTT.

This clone was seen only a few times. CDR3 protein: CASSLRLAGDTQYF. DNA for the CDR3: TGTGCCAGCAGTCTTCGACTAGCGGGGGATACGCAGTATTTT. The chain uses TRBV6-5 and TRBJ2-3, with 11 bases identical to TRBD2. Trimming at V came to 5 bases and at J to 6 bases, leaving 4 bases not matched to a gene. CDR1 and CDR2 from the germline V gene are MNHEY and SVGAGI. The CDR3 extends over 14 amino acids.

The CDR3 is CASRSSGTVETQYF. As DNA, the CDR3 is TGTGCCAGCAGGAGTTCCGGGACAGTGGAGACCCAGTACTTC. This chain uses TRBV6-6 with TRBJ2-5; the match to TRBD1 covers 7 bases. The V segment lost 6 bases and the J segment 5 bases; nucleotides outside the gene matches: 9. Germline V gene data show CDR1 as MNHNY and CDR2 as SVGAGI (reference sequence). This CDR3 is 14 amino acids long.

The J gene is TRBJ1-4, the V gene TRBV4-2, with TRBD1 identical over 7 bases. This CDR3 is built from 14 residues. The germline CDR1 and CDR2 sequences are LGHNA and YNFKEQ. With V trimmed by 5 bases and J by 7 bases, 7 bases remained unmatched. The CDR3 loop is CASSSGGKVEKLFF. Here the CDR3 DNA reads TGTGCCAGCAGCTCAGGGGGGAAGGTTGAAAAACTGTTTTTT.